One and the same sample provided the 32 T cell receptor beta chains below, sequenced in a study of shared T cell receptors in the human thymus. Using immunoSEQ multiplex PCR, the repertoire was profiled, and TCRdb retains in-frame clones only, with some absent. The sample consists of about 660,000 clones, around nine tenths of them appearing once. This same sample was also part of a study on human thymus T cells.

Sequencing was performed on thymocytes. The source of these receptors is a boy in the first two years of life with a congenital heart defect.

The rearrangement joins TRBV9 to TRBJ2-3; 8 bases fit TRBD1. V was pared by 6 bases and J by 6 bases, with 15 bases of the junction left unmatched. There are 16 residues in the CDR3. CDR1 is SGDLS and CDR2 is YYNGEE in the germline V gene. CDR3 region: CASTLETGVDHDTQYF. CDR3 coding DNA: TGTGCCAGCACCCTAGAGACAGGGGTTGATCACGATACGCAGTATTTT.

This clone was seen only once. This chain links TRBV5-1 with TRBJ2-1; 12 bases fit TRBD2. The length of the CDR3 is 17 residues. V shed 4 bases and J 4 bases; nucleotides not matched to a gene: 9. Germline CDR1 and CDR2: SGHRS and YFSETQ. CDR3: CASSPGTSGFLYNEQFF. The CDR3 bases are TGCGCCAGCAGCCCCGGGACTAGCGGGTTCCTTTACAATGAGCAGTTCTTC.

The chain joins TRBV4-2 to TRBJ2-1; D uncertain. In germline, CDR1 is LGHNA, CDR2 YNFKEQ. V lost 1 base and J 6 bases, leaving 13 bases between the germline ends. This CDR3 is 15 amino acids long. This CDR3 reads CASSQVSLETNEQFF. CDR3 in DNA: TGTGCCAGCAGCCAAGTCTCCCTAGAGACCAATGAGCAGTTCTTC.

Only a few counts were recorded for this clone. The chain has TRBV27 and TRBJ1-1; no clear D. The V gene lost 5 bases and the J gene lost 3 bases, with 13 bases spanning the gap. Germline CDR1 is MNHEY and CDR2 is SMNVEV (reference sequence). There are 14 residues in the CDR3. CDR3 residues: CASSPCGADTEAFF. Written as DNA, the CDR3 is TGTGCCAGCAGTCCCTGCGGCGCGGACACTGAAGCTTTCTTT.

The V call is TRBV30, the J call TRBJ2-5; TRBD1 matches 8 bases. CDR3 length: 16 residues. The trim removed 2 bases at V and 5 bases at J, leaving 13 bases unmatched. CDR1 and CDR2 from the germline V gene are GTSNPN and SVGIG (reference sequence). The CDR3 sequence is CAWSTLGQGDLETQYF. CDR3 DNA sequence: TGTGCCTGGAGTACCCTCGGACAGGGAGATTTGGAGACCCAGTACTTC.

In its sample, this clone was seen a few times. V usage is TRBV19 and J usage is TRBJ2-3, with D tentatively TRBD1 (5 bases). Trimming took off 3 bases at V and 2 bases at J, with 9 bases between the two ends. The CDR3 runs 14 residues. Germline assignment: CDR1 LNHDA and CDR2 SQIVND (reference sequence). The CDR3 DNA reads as TGTGCCAGTAGTATCAGGGATCCCACAGATACGCAGTATTTT. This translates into CASSIRDPTDTQYF. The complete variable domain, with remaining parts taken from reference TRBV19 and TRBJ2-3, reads DGGITQSPKYLFRKEGQNVTLSCEQNLNHDAMYWYRQDPGQGLRLIYYSQIVNDFQKGDIAEGYSVSREKKESFPLTVTSAQKNPTAFYLCASSIRDPTDTQYFGPGTRLTVL.

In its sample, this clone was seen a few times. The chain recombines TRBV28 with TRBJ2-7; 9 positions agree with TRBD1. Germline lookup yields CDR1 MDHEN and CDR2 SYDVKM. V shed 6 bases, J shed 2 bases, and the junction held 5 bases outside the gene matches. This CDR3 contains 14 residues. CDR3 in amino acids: CASSGGDRAYEQYF. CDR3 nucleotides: TGTGCCAGCAGCGGAGGGGACAGGGCCTACGAGCAGTACTTC.

The CDR3 loop is CASSDRTSVETQYF. CDR3 bases: TGTGCCAGCAGTGACAGAACTAGCGTAGAGACCCAGTACTTC. The V gene is TRBV6-4, the J gene TRBJ2-5; 7 bases are a match to TRBD2. Per germline, CDR1 MRHNA and CDR2 SNTAGT. V lost 2 bases to trimming and J lost 4 bases; unmatched junction nucleotides: 4. There are 14 residues in the CDR3.

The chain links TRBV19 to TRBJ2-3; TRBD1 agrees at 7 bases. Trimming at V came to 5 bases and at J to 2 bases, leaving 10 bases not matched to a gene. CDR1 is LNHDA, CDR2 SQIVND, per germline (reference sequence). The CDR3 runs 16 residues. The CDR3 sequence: CASSARTGVATDTQYF. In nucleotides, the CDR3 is TGTGCCAGTAGTGCCCGGACAGGCGTAGCCACAGATACGCAGTATTTT.

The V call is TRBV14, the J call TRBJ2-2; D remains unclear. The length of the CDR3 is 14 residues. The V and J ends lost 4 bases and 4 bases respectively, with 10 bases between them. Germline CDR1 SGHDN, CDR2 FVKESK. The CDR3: CASSLTMSTGELFF. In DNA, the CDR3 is TGTGCCAGCAGCCTTACTATGAGCACCGGGGAGCTGTTTTTT. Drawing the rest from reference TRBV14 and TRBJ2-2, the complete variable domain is EAGVTQFPSHSVIEKGQTVTLRCDPISGHDNLYWYRRVMGKEIKFLLHFVKESKQDESGMPNNRFLAERTGGTYSTLKVQPAELEDSGVYFCASSLTMSTGELFFGEGSRLTVL.

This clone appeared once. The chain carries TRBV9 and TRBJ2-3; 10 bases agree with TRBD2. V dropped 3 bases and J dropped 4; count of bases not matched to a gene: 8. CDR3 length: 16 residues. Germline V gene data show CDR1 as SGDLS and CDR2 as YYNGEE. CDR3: CASSALSGGAADTQYF. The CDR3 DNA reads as TGTGCCAGCAGCGCCCTAAGCGGGGGGGCGGCAGATACGCAGTATTTT. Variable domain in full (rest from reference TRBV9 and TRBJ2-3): DSGVTQTPKHLITATGQRVTLRCSPRSGDLSVYWYQQSLDQGLQFLIQYYNGEERAKGNILERFSAQQFPDLHSELNLSSLELGDSALYFCASSALSGGAADTQYFGPGTRLTVL.

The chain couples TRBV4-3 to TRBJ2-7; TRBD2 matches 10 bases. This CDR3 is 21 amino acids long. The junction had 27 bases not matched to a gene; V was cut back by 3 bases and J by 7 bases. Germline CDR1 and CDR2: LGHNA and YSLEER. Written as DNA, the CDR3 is TGCGCCAGCAGCCATCCCGCACGGTCCAAGGCCTTTGCGGGACTAGCGTGGGAGCAGTACTTC. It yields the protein CASSHPARSKAFAGLAWEQYF.

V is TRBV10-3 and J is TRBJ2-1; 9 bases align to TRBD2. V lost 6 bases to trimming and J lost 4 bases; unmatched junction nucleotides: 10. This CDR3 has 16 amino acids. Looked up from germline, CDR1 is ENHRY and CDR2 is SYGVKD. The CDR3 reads CAISGTSRNRYNEQFF. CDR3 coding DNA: TGTGCCATCAGCGGGACTAGCCGAAACCGATACAATGAGCAGTTCTTC.

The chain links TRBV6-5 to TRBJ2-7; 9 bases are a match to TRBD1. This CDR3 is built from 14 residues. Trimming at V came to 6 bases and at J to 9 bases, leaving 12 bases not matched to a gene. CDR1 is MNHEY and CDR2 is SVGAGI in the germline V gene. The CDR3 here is CASRRTGDEGGQYF. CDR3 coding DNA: TGTGCCAGCAGGAGGACAGGGGATGAAGGAGGGCAGTACTTC.

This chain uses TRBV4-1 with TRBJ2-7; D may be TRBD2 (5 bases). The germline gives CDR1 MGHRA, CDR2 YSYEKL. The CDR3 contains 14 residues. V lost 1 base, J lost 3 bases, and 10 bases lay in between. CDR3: CASSQARERYEQYF. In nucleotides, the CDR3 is TGCGCCAGCAGCCAAGCTAGGGAGCGCTACGAGCAGTACTTC.

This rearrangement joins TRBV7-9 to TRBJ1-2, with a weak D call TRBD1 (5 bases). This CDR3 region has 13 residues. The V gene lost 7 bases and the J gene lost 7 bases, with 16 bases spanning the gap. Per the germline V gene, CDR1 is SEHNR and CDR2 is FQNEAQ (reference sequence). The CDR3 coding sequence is TGTGCCAGCACCTGGGGCAGGGAGGGTGGCTACACCTTC. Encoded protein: CASTWGREGGYTF.

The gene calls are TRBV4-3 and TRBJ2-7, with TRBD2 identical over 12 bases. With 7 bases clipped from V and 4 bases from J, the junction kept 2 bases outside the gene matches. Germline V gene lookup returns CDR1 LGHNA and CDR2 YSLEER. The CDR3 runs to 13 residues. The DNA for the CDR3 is TGCGCCAGCAAGACTAGCGGGGGATACGAGCAGTACTTC. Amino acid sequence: CASKTSGGYEQYF.

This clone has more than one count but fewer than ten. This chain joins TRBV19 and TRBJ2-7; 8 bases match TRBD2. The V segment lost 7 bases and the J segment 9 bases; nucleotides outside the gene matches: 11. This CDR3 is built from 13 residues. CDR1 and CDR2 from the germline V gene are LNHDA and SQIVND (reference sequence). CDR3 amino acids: CASTEAGVMVQYF. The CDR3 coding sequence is TGTGCCAGTACCGAAGCGGGGGTGATGGTGCAGTACTTC.

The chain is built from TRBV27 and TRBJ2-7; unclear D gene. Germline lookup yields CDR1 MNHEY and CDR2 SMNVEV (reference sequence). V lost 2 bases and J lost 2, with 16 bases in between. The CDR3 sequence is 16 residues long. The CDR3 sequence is CASSLDSNSLPYEQYF. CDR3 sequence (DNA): TGTGCCAGCAGTTTAGATTCCAACAGCCTGCCCTACGAGCAGTACTTC.

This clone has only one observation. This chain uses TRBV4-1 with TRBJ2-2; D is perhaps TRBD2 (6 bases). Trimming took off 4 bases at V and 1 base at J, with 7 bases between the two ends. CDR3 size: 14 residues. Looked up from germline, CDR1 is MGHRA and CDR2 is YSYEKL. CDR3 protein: CASSRGENTGELFF. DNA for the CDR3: TGCGCCAGCAGCCGCGGGGAGAACACCGGGGAGCTGTTTTTT.

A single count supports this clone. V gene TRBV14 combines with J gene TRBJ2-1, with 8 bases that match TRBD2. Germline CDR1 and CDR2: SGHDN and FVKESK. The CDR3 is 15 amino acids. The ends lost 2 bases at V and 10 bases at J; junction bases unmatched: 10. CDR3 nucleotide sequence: TGTGCCAGCAGCCAAACTCACGGGACTAGAGACGAGCAGTTCTTC. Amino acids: CASSQTHGTRDEQFF.

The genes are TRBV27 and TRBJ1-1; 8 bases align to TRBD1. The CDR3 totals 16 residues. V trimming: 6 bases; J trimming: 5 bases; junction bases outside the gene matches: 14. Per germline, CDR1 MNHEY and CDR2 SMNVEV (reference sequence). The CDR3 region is CASSPWATGVGTEAFF. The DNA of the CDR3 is TGTGCCAGCAGCCCGTGGGCGACAGGGGTTGGTACTGAAGCTTTCTTT.

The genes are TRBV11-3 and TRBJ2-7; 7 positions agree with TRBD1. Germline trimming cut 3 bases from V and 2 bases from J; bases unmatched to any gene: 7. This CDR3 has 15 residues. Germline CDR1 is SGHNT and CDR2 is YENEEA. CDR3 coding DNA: TGTGCCAGCAGCTTTGGCCGACAGGGCCCCTACGAGCAGTACTTC. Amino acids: CASSFGRQGPYEQYF.

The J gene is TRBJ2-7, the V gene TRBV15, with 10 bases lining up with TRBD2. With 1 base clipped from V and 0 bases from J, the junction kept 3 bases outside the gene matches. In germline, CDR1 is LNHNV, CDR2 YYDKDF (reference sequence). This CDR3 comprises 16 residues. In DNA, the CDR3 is TGTGCCACCAGCAGAGGGCCTAGCGGGAGCTCCTACGAGCAGTACTTC. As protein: CATSRGPSGSSYEQYF.

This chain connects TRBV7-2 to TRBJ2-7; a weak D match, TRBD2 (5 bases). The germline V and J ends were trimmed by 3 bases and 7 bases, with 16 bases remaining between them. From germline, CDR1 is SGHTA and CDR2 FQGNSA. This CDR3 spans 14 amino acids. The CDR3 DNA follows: TGTGCCAGCAGCTTTTCGAGGGCAACATGGGAGCAGTACTTC. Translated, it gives CASSFSRATWEQYF.

The CDR3 loop is CSVVRRDGPYGQYF. DNA for the CDR3: TGCAGCGTTGTTAGGCGGGATGGGCCCTACGGGCAGTACTTC. The chain uses TRBV29-1 and TRBJ2-5, with a weak D call TRBD2 (6 bases). Trimming took off 4 bases at V and 11 bases at J, with 23 bases between the two ends. The CDR3 extends over 14 amino acids. Germline lookup yields CDR1 SQVTM and CDR2 ANQGSEA. Full variable domain (remainder filled in from reference TRBV29-1 and TRBJ2-5): SAVISQKPSRDICQRGTSLTIQCQVDSQVTMMFWYRQQPGQSLTLIATANQGSEATYESGFVIDKFPISRPNLTFSTLTVSNMSPEDSSIYLCSVVRRDGPYGQYFGPGTRLLVL.

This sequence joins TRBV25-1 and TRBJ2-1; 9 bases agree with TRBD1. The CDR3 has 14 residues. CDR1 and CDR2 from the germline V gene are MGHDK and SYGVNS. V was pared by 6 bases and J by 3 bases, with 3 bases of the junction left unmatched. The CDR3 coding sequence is TGTGCCAGCAGAAGGACAGGGGACTACAATGAGCAGTTCTTC. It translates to CASRRTGDYNEQFF.

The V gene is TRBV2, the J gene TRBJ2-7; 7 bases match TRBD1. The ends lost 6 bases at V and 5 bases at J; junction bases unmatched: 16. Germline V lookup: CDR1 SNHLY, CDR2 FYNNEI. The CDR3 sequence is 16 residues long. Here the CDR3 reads CASRRTSVGGRDEQYF. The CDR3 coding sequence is TGTGCCAGCAGGCGCACCTCCGTAGGGGGCAGGGACGAGCAGTACTTC.

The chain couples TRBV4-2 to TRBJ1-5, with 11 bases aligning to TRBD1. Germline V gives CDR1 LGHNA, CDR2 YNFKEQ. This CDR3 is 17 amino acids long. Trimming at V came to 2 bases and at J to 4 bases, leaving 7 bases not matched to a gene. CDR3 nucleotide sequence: TGTGCCAGCAGCCAACCCGTAGGGACAGGGGGAAATCAGCCCCAGCATTTT. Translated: CASSQPVGTGGNQPQHF.

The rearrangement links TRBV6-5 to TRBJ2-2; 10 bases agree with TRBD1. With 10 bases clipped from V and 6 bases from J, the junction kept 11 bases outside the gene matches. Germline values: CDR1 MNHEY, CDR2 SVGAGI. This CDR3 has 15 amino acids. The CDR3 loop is CATYPDRGRAGELFF. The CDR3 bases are TGTGCCACCTACCCTGACAGGGGGCGAGCCGGGGAGCTGTTTTTT.

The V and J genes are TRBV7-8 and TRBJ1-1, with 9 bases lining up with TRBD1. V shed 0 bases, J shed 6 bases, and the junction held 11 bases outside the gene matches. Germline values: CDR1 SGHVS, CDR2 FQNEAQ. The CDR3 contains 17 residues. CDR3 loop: CASSLARTGATFAEAFF. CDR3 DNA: TGTGCCAGCAGCTTAGCTAGGACAGGGGCGACTTTCGCTGAAGCTTTCTTT.

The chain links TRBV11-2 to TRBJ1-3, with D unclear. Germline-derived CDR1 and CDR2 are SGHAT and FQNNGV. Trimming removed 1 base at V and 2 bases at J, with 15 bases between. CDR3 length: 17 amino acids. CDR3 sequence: CASSLAGYFFPGNTIYF. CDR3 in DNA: TGTGCCAGCAGCTTAGCCGGTTATTTCTTCCCTGGAAACACCATATATTTT.